Below are 10 T cell receptor beta chains sequenced from a single sample in a study of control samples from healthy donors and cancer patients (dated by TCRdb to the early 2020s). The library was produced with the immunoSEQ multiplex PCR assay. TCRdb holds this immuneACCESS table with in-frame rearrangements only. Some clones are missing; in checked studies, unresolved V genes explain under half, and the rest has no known cause. The sample data list some 120,000 clones, and 87% of these were observed just once. About 12% of the sample is taken by the ten largest. Sequencing input: blood. The receptors come from a man aged 30 to 45 in good health.

The chain is built from TRBV30 and TRBJ2-7, with D possibly TRBD1 on 5 matching bases. Germline V gene sequence: CDR1 GTSNPN, CDR2 SVGIG (reference sequence). CDR3 length: 11 amino acids. Trimming pared 8 bases from V and 5 bases from J, leaving 13 bases between. CDR3 residues: CAQGQGNEQYF. The CDR3 DNA sequence: TGTGCCCAAGGCCAGGGTAACGAGCAGTACTTC.

The V gene is TRBV4-2, the J gene TRBJ1-2; D call uncertain. The germline V and J ends were trimmed by 4 bases and 3 bases, with 6 bases remaining between them. Per germline, CDR1 LGHNA and CDR2 YNFKEQ. The CDR3 runs 12 residues. The CDR3 nucleotides are TGTGCCAGCAGCCTAGGAGACTATGGCTACACCTTC. It encodes CASSLGDYGYTF.

This chain connects TRBV6-5 to TRBJ1-1, with D uncertain. Germline CDR1 and CDR2: MNHEY and SVGAGI. The CDR3 contains 11 residues. V was trimmed by 7 bases and J by 1 base, leaving 4 bases between them. CDR3 amino acids: CASKRNTEAFF. The DNA for the CDR3 is TGTGCCAGCAAGCGGAACACTGAAGCTTTCTTT.

The chain employs TRBV28 and TRBJ2-2, with D hard to call. Trimming pared 7 bases from V and 4 bases from J, leaving 13 bases between. The germline V gene encodes CDR1 MDHEN and CDR2 SYDVKM. This CDR3 comprises 14 residues. CDR3 in amino acids: CASTGSLFTGELFF. Here the CDR3 DNA reads TGTGCCAGCACTGGTTCCCTCTTCACCGGGGAGCTGTTTTTT. The full variable domain, completed using reference TRBV28 and TRBJ2-2, is DVKVTQSSRYLVKRTGEKVFLECVQDMDHENMFWYRQDPGLGLRLIYFSYDVKMKEKGDIPEGYSVSREKKERFSLILESASTNQTSMYLCASTGSLFTGELFFGEGSRLTVL.

The genes are TRBV29-1 and TRBJ1-2; D may be TRBD1 (5 bases). V was clipped by 3 bases and J by 8 bases, with 13 bases between them. CDR1 SQVTM and CDR2 ANQGSEA come from the germline V gene. This CDR3 region has 12 residues. CDR3 nucleotide sequence: TGCAGCGTTGATGGGACCGTCGGGGGCTACACCTTC. Its translation: CSVDGTVGGYTF.

The table lists this clone with a count of one. The V gene is TRBV7-2, the J gene TRBJ1-3; tentatively, D is TRBD1 (5 bases). Germline V gene data show CDR1 as SGHTA and CDR2 as FQGNSA. The CDR3 runs 16 residues. V was clipped by 1 base and J by 2 bases, with 12 bases between them. The CDR3 nucleotides read TGTGCCAGCAGCTTAGATACAGGTTCGACTGGAAACACCATATATTTT. It encodes CASSLDTGSTGNTIYF.

The chain combines TRBV18 with TRBJ1-2; 8 bases line up with TRBD1. From germline, CDR1 is KGHSH and CDR2 LQKENI. The length of the CDR3 is 15 residues. Unmatched junction bases numbered 8, after V lost 5 bases and J lost 3 bases. The CDR3 protein is CASSEKPGQDYGYTF. For the CDR3, the DNA is TGTGCCAGCTCAGAGAAACCGGGACAGGACTATGGCTACACCTTC.

The CDR3 region has the DNA TGTGCCATCAGTGAAAGTCACGGGAGCCCTAATTCACCCCTCCACTTT. It translates to CAISESHGSPNSPLHF. This chain uses TRBV10-3 with TRBJ1-6, with D unresolved. CDR3 length: 16 residues. The germline V and J ends were trimmed by 3 bases and 6 bases, with 15 bases remaining between them. Germline CDR1 is ENHRY and CDR2 is SYGVKD.

In this sample, this clone turned up once. V is TRBV25-1 and J is TRBJ2-4; D not resolved. V was shortened by 6 bases and J by 8 bases, with 17 bases between the two germline ends. Germline V gene sequence: CDR1 MGHDK, CDR2 SYGVNS. The CDR3 has 14 residues. In nucleotides, the CDR3 is TGTGCCAGCAGCGGAAGGATTTCTGGGGACATTCAGTACTTC. It encodes CASSGRISGDIQYF.

The rearrangement uses TRBV24-1 and TRBJ1-5; possibly TRBD1 for D (6 bases). The V end was cut by 3 bases, the J end by 2 bases, with 10 bases between. The CDR3 runs to 15 residues. The germline gives CDR1 KGHDR, CDR2 SFDVKD. The CDR3 here is CATSDHREGNQPQHF. CDR3 DNA: TGTGCCACCAGTGATCACAGGGAGGGCAATCAGCCCCAGCATTTT.